These 20 T cell receptor beta chains share one sample of origin, sequenced in a study of regulatory T cells in long-lasting Graves disease. Construction of the TCR beta libraries employed iRepertoire HTBI primers in conjunction with Arm-PCR of CDR3 regions. TCRdb itself ran the multiplex PCR reads through MiXCR, one entry per CDR3 protein. The sample includes 400,000 to 550,000 distinct CDR3 sequences, 16% of them seen just once. The time point is: newly diagnosed GD, antithyroid drugs for less than 3 months. TCR sequences were obtained from RNA taken from PBMCs. This sample was also put to use in a study of T cells in Graves' hyperthyroidism and ophthalmopathy.

Sequences were derived from peripheral blood mononuclear cells (PBMCs), sampled at new diagnosis, from a patient treated with antithyroid drugs. All receptors come from a woman under 30 with Graves disease.

This clonotype came up many times. This chain links TRBV7-9 with TRBJ2-1; D uncertain. The V end lost 5 bases, the J end lost 0 bases, and 14 bases lay between the germline ends. CDR3 length: 16 residues. Germline V lookup: CDR1 SEHNR, CDR2 FQNEAQ (reference sequence). The CDR3 DNA is TGTGCCAGCAGCCCAGAGGCCTCAAGCTCCTACAATGAGCAGTTCTTC. It is translated as CASSPEASSSYNEQFF. Supplemented by reference TRBV7-9 and TRBJ2-1, the full variable domain reads DTGVSQNPRHKITKRGQNVTFRCDPISEHNRLYWYRQTLGQGPEFLTYFQNEAQLEKSRLLSDRFSAERPKGSFSTLEIQRTEQGDSAMYLCASSPEASSSYNEQFFGPGTRLTVL.

This clonotype was detected many times. The gene calls are TRBV11-2 and TRBJ2-2, with 10 nucleotides matching TRBD2. Trimming cost V 6 bases and J 0 bases; bases outside gene matches: 10. CDR1 and CDR2 (germline): SGHAT, FQNNGV. This CDR3 comprises 18 residues. In DNA form, the CDR3 reads TGTGCCAGCAGGTCCGCCCTAGCGGGAGTAACGAACACCGGGGAGCTGTTTTTT. Amino acid sequence: CASRSALAGVTNTGELFF.

As for this clonotype: A much more abundant neighbour one base away suggests this may be a read error. The V call is TRBV2, the J call TRBJ2-1; 8 nucleotides align to TRBD1. CDR3 length equals 12 residues. Germline V CDR1 and CDR2: SNHLY, FYNNEI. Trimming cost V 5 bases and J 10 bases; bases outside gene matches: 4. CDR3 DNA sequence: TGTGCCAGCAGTCATCGGACAGGGGAGCAGTTCTTC. Amino acids: CASSHRTGEQFF.

This clonotype turned up a few times. The chain uses TRBV19 and TRBJ2-7; TRBD2 aligns across 12 bases. Trimming at V came to 4 bases and at J to 4 bases, leaving 8 bases not matched to a gene. Germline assignment: CDR1 LNHDA and CDR2 SQIVND (reference sequence). This CDR3 has 16 residues. CDR3 residues: CASSSASGRAGYEQYF. CDR3 sequence (DNA): TGTGCCAGTAGTAGCGCTAGCGGGAGGGCCGGATACGAGCAGTACTTC.

This chain uses TRBV28 with TRBJ2-4; no clear D gene. The length of the CDR3 is 15 residues. Per the germline V gene, CDR1 is MDHEN and CDR2 is SYDVKM. The V and J ends lost 6 bases and 1 base respectively, with 13 bases between them. The CDR3 DNA is TGTGCCAGCAGGGGTTCCCTCGGGGCCAAAAACATTCAGTACTTC. Its protein product is CASRGSLGAKNIQYF.

The V call is TRBV28, the J call TRBJ2-2, with a possible D match to TRBD1 (6 bases). Germline V gives CDR1 MDHEN, CDR2 SYDVKM. V dropped 6 bases and J dropped 9 bases, with 14 bases sitting between them. This CDR3 comprises 13 residues. CDR3 region: CASRPDRTRELFF. CDR3 sequence (DNA): TGTGCCAGCAGGCCCGACAGGACGCGGGAGCTGTTTTTT.

This clonotype was picked up a small number of times. The V gene is TRBV6-2 or TRBV6-3, the J gene TRBJ2-3; 8 bases match TRBD1. V trimming: 5 bases; J trimming: 2 bases; junction bases outside the gene matches: 21. The germline CDR1 and CDR2 sequences are MNHEY and SVGEGT. The CDR3 extends over 20 amino acids. The CDR3 sequence: CASSEEDRAWGEGYTDTQYF. Here the CDR3 DNA reads TGTGCCAGCAGTGAAGAGGACAGGGCTTGGGGAGAAGGGTACACAGATACGCAGTATTTT.

Points on this clonotype: This may be a read error: a much more frequent sequence differs by one nucleotide. The chain combines TRBV20-1 with TRBJ2-3; the match to TRBD1 covers 9 bases. The CDR3 contains 15 residues. The germline V gene has CDR1 DFQATT and CDR2 SNEGSKA (reference sequence). For the CDR3, the DNA is TGCAATGCTAGAGGTACACAGGGGGCCACAGATACGCAGTATTTT. Its translation: CNARGTQGATDTQYF.

V usage is TRBV18 and J usage is TRBJ2-7; D tentatively reads TRBD1 or TRBD2 (5 bases each). Germline values: CDR1 KGHSH, CDR2 LQKENI. Between the trimmed V and J ends, which lost 0 bases and 3 bases, there was a span of 12 bases. This CDR3 has 15 residues. The CDR3 DNA reads TGTGCCAGCTCACCACCACAGGCCGGGGTCTACGAGCAGTACTTC. It translates to CASSPPQAGVYEQYF.

The chain employs TRBV7-9 and TRBJ2-1; TRBD2 matches 13 bases. The CDR3 length is 17 residues. Germline V gene lookup returns CDR1 SEHNR and CDR2 FQNEAQ (reference sequence). The trim removed 1 base at V and 6 bases at J, leaving 6 bases unmatched. CDR3 DNA sequence: TGTGCCAGCAGCTTAGTACTAGCGGGAGGGCCTGTCAATGAGCAGTTCTTC. It specifies CASSLVLAGGPVNEQFF. The variable domain in full, completed from reference TRBV7-9 and TRBJ2-1, reads DTGVSQNPRHKITKRGQNVTFRCDPISEHNRLYWYRQTLGQGPEFLTYFQNEAQLEKSRLLSDRFSAERPKGSFSTLEIQRTEQGDSAMYLCASSLVLAGGPVNEQFFGPGTRLTVL.

A single count supports this clonotype. Being one base from a much bigger clone, this may be a read error. The chain carries TRBV20-1 and TRBJ2-7, with 7 positions matching TRBD1. The CDR3 runs to 14 residues. From germline, CDR1 is DFQATT and CDR2 SNEGSKA (reference sequence). The CDR3 DNA is TGCAGTGCTACCGGGACAGAGGGCTGGTACGAGCAGTGCTTC. Amino acid sequence: CSATGTEGWYEQCF.

This chain links TRBV24-1 with TRBJ2-7; D unclear. CDR1 and CDR2 (germline): KGHDR, SFDVKD. The CDR3 extends over 9 amino acids. As DNA, the CDR3 is TGTGCCACCAGCCCTCCCCTTTCGGTC. This encodes CATSPPLSV.

Ten or more counts support this clonotype. This sequence joins TRBV7-3 and TRBJ2-3, with 11 nucleotides matching TRBD1. V lost 3 bases and J lost 4; bases outside the gene matches: 3. The CDR3 has 15 amino acids. Germline loops: CDR1 SGHTA, CDR2 FQGTGA. Here the CDR3 reads CASSFMGQGADTQYF. In DNA, the CDR3 is TGTGCCAGCAGCTTTATGGGACAGGGGGCAGATACGCAGTATTTT. The full variable domain, its missing parts supplied by reference TRBV7-3 and TRBJ2-3, is GAGVSQTPSNKVTEKGKYVELRCDPISGHTALYWYRQSLGQGPEFLIYFQGTGAADDSGLPNDRFFAVRPEGSVSTLKIQRTERGDSAVYLCASSFMGQGADTQYFGPGTRLTVL.

In this sample, this clonotype turned up many times. The chain uses TRBV3-1 and TRBJ2-7; no clear D. Looked up from germline, CDR1 is LGHDT and CDR2 is YNNKEL (reference sequence). The CDR3 has 14 amino acids. Trimming left V 1 base short and J 2 bases short, with 9 bases between. CDR3 in amino acids: CASSQVGTAYEQYF. For the CDR3, the DNA is TGTGCCAGCAGCCAAGTCGGTACAGCCTACGAGCAGTACTTC.

This clonotype appeared a few times. The chain is built from TRBV12-3 or TRBV12-4 and TRBJ1-1; D is uncertain. This CDR3 has 16 residues. Trimming took off 5 bases at V and 0 bases at J, with 16 bases between the two ends. The CDR3 loop is CASSISGPTMNTEAFF. The CDR3 DNA follows: TGTGCCAGCAGTATATCCGGGCCCACTATGAACACTGAAGCTTTCTTT.

The V and J genes are TRBV5-4 and TRBJ1-2, with 7 bases that match TRBD1. Losses at the gene ends were 3 bases for V and 4 bases for J; bases not matched to a gene: 9. Germline CDR1 and CDR2: SGHNT and YYREEE (reference sequence). The CDR3 is made up of 15 amino acids. The CDR3 region is CASSYPIGTAYGYTF. The CDR3 DNA reads as TGTGCCAGCAGCTACCCGATAGGGACAGCCTATGGCTACACCTTC.

The V call is TRBV10-3, the J call TRBJ2-1, with TRBD2 matching over 10 bases. Germline V gives CDR1 ENHRY, CDR2 SYGVKD. After removal of 6 bases from V and 10 bases from J, the junction contained 0 bases not matched to a gene. This CDR3 is 11 amino acids long. CDR3 nucleotide sequence: TGTGCCATCAGGACTAGCGGGGAGCAGTTCTTC. This gives the protein CAIRTSGEQFF.

The chain carries TRBV11-2 and TRBJ2-7; 9 bases are shared with TRBD2. CDR3 length equals 13 residues. V lost 2 bases to trimming and J lost 6 bases; unmatched junction nucleotides: 2. Germline lookup yields CDR1 SGHAT and CDR2 FQNNGV. In DNA form, the CDR3 reads TGTGCCAGCAGCTTATTAGCGGGAGCCGAGCAGTACTTC. Residues: CASSLLAGAEQYF.

There are a few counts of this clonotype. The V and J genes are TRBV20-1 and TRBJ2-1, with 9 bases aligning to TRBD1. The CDR3 totals 18 residues. Germline loops: CDR1 DFQATT, CDR2 SNEGSKA (reference sequence). Losses at the gene ends were 1 base for V and 7 bases for J; bases not matched to a gene: 17. CDR3 amino acids: CSARVDMAGTGRVNEQFF. As DNA, the CDR3 is TGCAGTGCTAGAGTTGATATGGCGGGGACAGGGAGGGTTAATGAGCAGTTCTTC.

This chain connects TRBV20-1 to TRBJ2-7; tentatively, D is TRBD1 or TRBD2 (7 bases each). Germline-derived CDR1 and CDR2 are DFQATT and SNEGSKA (reference sequence). Trimming shortened V by 3 bases and J by 0 bases, and 15 bases separated the two germline ends. This CDR3 is 15 amino acids long. CDR3 loop: CSASDWEGASYEQYF. CDR3 DNA sequence: TGCAGTGCTAGTGACTGGGAGGGGGCCTCCTACGAGCAGTACTTC.